These 7 T cell receptor beta chains share one sample of origin, sequenced in a study of blood T cell repertoires in COVID-19. Clones were read by immunoSEQ multiplex PCR, and TCRdb kept only the in-frame ones, dropping some. The table has roughly 280,000 clones, 80% to 90% seen once. Sequences were obtained from PBMCs or T cells enriched from blood (not recorded which). The source of these receptors is a woman in her twenties or thirties with acute COVID-19.

The V gene is TRBV5-5, the J gene TRBJ1-2; 7 bases match TRBD1. CDR1 SGHKS and CDR2 YYEKEE come from the germline V gene (reference sequence). J gave up 5 bases and V 3 bases, and 10 bases lay outside the gene matches. This CDR3 contains 15 residues. The CDR3 bases are TGTGCCAGCAGCTCGGGGACAGAGATAGTTTATGGCTACACCTTC. Translation gives CASSSGTEIVYGYTF. The entire variable domain, with the rest obtained from reference TRBV5-5 and TRBJ1-2, is as follows: DAGVTQSPTHLIKTRGQQVTLRCSPISGHKSVSWYQQVLGQGPQFIFQYYEKEERGRGNFPDRFSARQFPNYSSELNVNALLLGDSALYLCASSSGTEIVYGYTFGSGTRLTVV.

The chain links TRBV7-9 to TRBJ2-7, with 10 bases fitting TRBD2. The germline V gene has CDR1 SEHNR and CDR2 FQNEAQ (reference sequence). CDR3 length equals 14 residues. V trimming: 7 bases; J trimming: 6 bases; junction bases outside the gene matches: 9. The CDR3 DNA follows: TGTGCCAGCACAAAAACCGGGACTAGCGTCGAGCAGTACTTC. Translated: CASTKTGTSVEQYF. The full variable domain, completed using reference TRBV7-9 and TRBJ2-7, is DTGVSQNPRHKITKRGQNVTFRCDPISEHNRLYWYRQTLGQGPEFLTYFQNEAQLEKSRLLSDRFSAERPKGSFSTLEIQRTEQGDSAMYLCASTKTGTSVEQYFGPGTRLTVT.

The chain combines TRBV27 with TRBJ2-1, with D possibly TRBD1 on 5 matching bases. V lost 9 bases and J lost 4, with 13 bases in between. Germline assignment: CDR1 MNHEY and CDR2 SMNVEV (reference sequence). The CDR3 length is 13 residues. This CDR3 is CASADRGYNEQFF. CDR3 nucleotides: TGTGCCAGTGCCGACAGAGGATACAATGAGCAGTTCTTC.

The rearrangement joins TRBV6-2 or TRBV6-3 to TRBJ2-7; D gene unclear. This CDR3 region has 14 residues. Trimming left V 2 bases short and J 4 bases short, with 12 bases between. CDR1 and CDR2 from the germline V gene are MNHEY and SVGEGT. CDR3 nucleotides: TGTGCCAGCAGTTACCCACATTCCTCATACGAGCAGTACTTC. Its translation is CASSYPHSSYEQYF.

The gene calls are TRBV19 and TRBJ2-1; 13 bases agree with TRBD2. This CDR3 is built from 23 residues. CDR1 is LNHDA, CDR2 SQIVND, per germline (reference sequence). The ends lost 5 bases at V and 0 bases at J; junction bases unmatched: 22. The CDR3 is CASSSRTSGRGSYHWGSYNEQFF. The DNA for the CDR3 is TGTGCCAGTAGTTCCCGGACTAGCGGGAGAGGTTCGTACCATTGGGGCTCCTACAATGAGCAGTTCTTC.

The genes are TRBV7-9 and TRBJ2-4; D is possibly TRBD1 (6 bases). CDR1 is SEHNR and CDR2 is FQNEAQ in the germline V gene (reference sequence). Between the trimmed V and J ends, which lost 5 bases and 4 bases, there was a span of 21 bases. The CDR3 loop spans 17 amino acids. The CDR3 is CASSPITGLQRKNIQYF. CDR3 DNA sequence: TGTGCCAGCAGCCCTATAACAGGGTTACAACGAAAAAACATTCAGTACTTC.

This chain links TRBV11-2 with TRBJ1-3; the match to TRBD1 covers 7 bases. CDR1 is SGHAT, CDR2 FQNNGV, per germline. There are 15 residues in the CDR3. Trimming at V came to 1 base and at J to 3 bases, leaving 3 bases not matched to a gene. The CDR3 DNA reads as TGTGCCAGCAGCTTAGGAGGGGGCCGTGGAAACACCATATATTTT. This sequence encodes CASSLGGGRGNTIYF.